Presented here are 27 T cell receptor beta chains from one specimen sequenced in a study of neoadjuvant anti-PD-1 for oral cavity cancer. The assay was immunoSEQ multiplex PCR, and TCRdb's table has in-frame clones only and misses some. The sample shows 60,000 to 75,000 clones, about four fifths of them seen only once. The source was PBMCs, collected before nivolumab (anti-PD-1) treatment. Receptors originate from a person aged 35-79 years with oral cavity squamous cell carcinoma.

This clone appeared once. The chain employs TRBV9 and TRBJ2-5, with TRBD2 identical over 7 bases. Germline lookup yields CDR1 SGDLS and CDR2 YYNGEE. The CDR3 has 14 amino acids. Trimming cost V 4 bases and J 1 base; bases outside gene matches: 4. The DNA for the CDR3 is TGTGCCAGCAGCCCTGCGGGGGTCCAAGAGACCCAGTACTTC. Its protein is CASSPAGVQETQYF.

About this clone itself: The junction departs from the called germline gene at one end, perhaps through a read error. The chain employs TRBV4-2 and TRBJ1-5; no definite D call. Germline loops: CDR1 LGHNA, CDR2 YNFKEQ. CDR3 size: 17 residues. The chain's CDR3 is CASSQDIRVSVDQPQHF. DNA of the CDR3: TGTGCCAGCAGTCAAGATATTAGGGTTTCGGTGGATCAGCCCCAGCATTTT.

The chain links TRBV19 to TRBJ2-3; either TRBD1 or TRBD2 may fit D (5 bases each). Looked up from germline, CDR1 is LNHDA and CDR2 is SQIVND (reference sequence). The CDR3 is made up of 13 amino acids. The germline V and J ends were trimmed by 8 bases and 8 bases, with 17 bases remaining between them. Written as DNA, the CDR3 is TGTGCCAGTGGGACCGAAGCAAGTGTTACGCAGTATTTT. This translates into CASGTEASVTQYF.

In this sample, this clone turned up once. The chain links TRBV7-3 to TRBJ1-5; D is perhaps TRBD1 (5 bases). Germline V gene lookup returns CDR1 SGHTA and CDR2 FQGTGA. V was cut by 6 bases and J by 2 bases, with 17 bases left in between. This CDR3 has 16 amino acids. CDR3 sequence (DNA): TGTGCCAGCAGGTCGGGGCGCGGTAGACGCAATCAGCCCCAGCATTTT. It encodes CASRSGRGRRNQPQHF. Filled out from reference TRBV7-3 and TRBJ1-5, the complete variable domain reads GAGVSQTPSNKVTEKGKYVELRCDPISGHTALYWYRQSLGQGPEFLIYFQGTGAADDSGLPNDRFFAVRPEGSVSTLKIQRTERGDSAVYLCASRSGRGRRNQPQHFGDGTRLSIL.

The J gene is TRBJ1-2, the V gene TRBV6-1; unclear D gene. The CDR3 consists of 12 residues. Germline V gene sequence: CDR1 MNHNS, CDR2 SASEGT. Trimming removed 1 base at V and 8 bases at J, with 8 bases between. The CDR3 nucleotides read TGTGCCAGCAGTGAAGGAGCTCGGGGCTACACCTTC. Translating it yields CASSEGARGYTF.

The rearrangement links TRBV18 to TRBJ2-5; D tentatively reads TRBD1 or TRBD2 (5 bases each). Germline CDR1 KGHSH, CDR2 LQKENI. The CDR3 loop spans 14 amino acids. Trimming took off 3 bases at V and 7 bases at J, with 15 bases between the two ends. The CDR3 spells CASSPSSGQWTQYF. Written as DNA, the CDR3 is TGTGCCAGCTCACCTTCGTCGGGGCAGTGGACCCAGTACTTC.

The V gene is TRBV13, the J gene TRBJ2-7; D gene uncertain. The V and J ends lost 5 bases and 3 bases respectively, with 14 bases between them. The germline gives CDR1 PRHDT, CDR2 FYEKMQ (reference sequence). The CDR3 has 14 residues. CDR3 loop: CASSHLEISYEQYF. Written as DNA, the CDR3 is TGTGCCAGCAGCCACCTGGAGATCAGCTACGAGCAGTACTTC.

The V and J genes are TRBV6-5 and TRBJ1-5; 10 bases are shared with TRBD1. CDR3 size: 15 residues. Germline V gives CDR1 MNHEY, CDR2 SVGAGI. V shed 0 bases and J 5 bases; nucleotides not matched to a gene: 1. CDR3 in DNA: TGTGCCAGCAGTTACTCGGGACAGGGGTATCAGCCCCAGCATTTT. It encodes CASSYSGQGYQPQHF.

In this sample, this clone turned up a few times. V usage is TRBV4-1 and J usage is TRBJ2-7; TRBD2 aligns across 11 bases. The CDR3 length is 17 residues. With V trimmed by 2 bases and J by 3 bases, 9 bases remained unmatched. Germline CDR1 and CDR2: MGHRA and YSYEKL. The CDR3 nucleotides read TGCGCCAGCAGCCAACAAGACCTAGCGGGGGGTGGCTACGAGCAGTACTTC. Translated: CASSQQDLAGGGYEQYF.

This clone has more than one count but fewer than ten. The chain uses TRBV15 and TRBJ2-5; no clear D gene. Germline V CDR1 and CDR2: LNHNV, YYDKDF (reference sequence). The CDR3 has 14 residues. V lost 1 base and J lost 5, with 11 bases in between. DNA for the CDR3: TGTGCCACCAGCAGAGGGGTGGTAGTGGAGACCCAGTACTTC. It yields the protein CATSRGVVVETQYF.

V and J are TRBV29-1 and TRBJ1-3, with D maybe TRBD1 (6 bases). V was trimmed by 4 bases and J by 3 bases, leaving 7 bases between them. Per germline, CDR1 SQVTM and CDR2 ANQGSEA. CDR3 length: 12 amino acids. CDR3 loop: CSVGQDGNTIYF. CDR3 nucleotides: TGCAGCGTTGGACAGGATGGAAACACCATATATTTT. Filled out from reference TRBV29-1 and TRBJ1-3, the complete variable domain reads SAVISQKPSRDICQRGTSLTIQCQVDSQVTMMFWYRQQPGQSLTLIATANQGSEATYESGFVIDKFPISRPNLTFSTLTVSNMSPEDSSIYLCSVGQDGNTIYFGEGSWLTVV.

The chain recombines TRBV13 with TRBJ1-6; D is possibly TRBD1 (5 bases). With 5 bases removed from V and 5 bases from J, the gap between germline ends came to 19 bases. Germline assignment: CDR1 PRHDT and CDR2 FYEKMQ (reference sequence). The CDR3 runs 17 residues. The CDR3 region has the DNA TGTGCCAGCAGCCGGACCGGGACCCTTCGTGATAATTCACCCCTCCACTTT. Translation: CASSRTGTLRDNSPLHF.

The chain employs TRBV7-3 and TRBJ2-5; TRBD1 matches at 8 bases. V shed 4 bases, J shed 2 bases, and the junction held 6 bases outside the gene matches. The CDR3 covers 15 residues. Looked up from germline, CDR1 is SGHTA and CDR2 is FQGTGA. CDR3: CASSSTGARQETQYF. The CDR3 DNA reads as TGTGCCAGCAGCTCGACAGGGGCTCGACAAGAGACCCAGTACTTC.

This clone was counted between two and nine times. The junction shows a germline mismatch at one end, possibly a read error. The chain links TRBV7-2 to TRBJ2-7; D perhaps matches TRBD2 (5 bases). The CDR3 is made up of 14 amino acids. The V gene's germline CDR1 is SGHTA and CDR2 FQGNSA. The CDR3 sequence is CASSRGLLSHEQYF. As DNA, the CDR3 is TGTGCCAGCAGCCGAGGACTCCTCTCCCACGAGCAGTACTTC.

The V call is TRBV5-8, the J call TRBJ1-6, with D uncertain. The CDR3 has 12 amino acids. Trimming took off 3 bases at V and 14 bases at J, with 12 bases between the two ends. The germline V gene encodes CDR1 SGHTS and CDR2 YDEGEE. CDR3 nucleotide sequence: TGTGCCAGCAGCTCTTACCTAGGGTCCCTCCACTTT. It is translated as CASSSYLGSLHF. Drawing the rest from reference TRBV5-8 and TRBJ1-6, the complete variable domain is EAGVTQSPTHLIKTRGQQATLRCSPISGHTSVYWYQQALGLGLQFLLWYDEGEERNRGNFPPRFSGRQFPNYSSELNVNALELEDSALYLCASSSYLGSLHFGNGTRLTVT.

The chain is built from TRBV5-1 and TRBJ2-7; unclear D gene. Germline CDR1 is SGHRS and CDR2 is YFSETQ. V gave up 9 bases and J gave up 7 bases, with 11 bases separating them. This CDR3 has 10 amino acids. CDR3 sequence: CATLPPEQYF. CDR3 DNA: TGCGCCACTCTTCCTCCTGAGCAGTACTTC.

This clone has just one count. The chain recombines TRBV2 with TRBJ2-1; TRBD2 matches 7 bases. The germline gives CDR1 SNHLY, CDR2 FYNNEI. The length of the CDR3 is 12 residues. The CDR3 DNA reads TGTGCTACTAGCGACTCCTACAATGAGCAGTTCTTC. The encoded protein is CATSDSYNEQFF.

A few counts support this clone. DNA for the CDR3: TGTGCCACCAGCAGCCGACGCTACAATGAGCAGTTCTTC. It yields the protein CATSSRRYNEQFF. The rearrangement uses TRBV15 and TRBJ2-1, with D unresolved. CDR1 is LNHNV and CDR2 is YYDKDF in the germline V gene (reference sequence). The V end was cut by 3 bases, the J end by 3 bases, with 6 bases between. This CDR3 spans 13 amino acids.

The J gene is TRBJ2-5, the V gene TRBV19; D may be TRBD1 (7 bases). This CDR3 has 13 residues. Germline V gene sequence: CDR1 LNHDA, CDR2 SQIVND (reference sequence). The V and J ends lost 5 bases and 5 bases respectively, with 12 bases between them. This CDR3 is CASSFRGAETQYF. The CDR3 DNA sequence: TGTGCCAGTAGTTTCAGGGGGGCTGAGACCCAGTACTTC.

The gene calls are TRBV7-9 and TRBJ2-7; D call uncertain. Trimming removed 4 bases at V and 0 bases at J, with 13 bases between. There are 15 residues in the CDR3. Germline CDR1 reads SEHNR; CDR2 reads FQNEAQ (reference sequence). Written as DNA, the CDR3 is TGTGCCAGCAGCTCCGTCCTCGGATTCTCCTACGAGCAGTACTTC. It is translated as CASSSVLGFSYEQYF.

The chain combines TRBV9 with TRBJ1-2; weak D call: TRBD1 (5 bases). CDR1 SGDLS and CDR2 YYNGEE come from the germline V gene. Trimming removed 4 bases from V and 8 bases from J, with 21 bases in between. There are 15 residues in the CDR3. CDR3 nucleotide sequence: TGTGCCAGCAGCCCCTACTCTGCAGGGTATGAGGGCTACACCTTC. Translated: CASSPYSAGYEGYTF.

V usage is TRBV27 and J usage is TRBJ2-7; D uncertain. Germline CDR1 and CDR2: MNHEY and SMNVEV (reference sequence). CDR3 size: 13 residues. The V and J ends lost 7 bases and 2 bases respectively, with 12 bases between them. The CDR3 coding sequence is TGTGCCAGCAAGATGGACGGACCCTACGAGCAGTACTTC. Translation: CASKMDGPYEQYF.

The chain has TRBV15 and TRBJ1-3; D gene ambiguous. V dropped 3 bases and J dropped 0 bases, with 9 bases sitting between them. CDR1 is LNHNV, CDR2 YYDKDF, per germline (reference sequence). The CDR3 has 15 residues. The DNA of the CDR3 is TGTGCCACCAGCAGTGATGCCATCTCTGGAAACACCATATATTTT. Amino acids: CATSSDAISGNTIYF.

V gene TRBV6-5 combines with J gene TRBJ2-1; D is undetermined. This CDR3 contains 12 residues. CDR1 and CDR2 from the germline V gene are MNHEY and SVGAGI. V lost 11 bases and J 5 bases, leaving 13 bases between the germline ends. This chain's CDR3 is CAVARPNNEQFF. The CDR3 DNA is TGTGCCGTGGCTAGACCAAACAATGAGCAGTTCTTC.

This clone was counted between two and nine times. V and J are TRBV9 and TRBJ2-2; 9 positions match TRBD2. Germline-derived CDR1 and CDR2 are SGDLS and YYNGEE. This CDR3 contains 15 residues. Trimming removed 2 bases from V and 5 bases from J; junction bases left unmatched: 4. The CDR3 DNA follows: TGTGCCAGCAGCGTCCGTAGCGGGAGTACCGGGGAGCTGTTTTTT. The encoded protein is CASSVRSGSTGELFF. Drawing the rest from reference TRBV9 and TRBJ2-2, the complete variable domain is DSGVTQTPKHLITATGQRVTLRCSPRSGDLSVYWYQQSLDQGLQFLIQYYNGEERAKGNILERFSAQQFPDLHSELNLSSLELGDSALYFCASSVRSGSTGELFFGEGSRLTVL.

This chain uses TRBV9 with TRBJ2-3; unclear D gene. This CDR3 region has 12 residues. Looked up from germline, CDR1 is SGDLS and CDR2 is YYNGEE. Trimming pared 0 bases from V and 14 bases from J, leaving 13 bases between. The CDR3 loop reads CASSVVGASLYF. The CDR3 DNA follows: TGTGCCAGCAGCGTAGTAGGAGCGAGTCTGTATTTT.

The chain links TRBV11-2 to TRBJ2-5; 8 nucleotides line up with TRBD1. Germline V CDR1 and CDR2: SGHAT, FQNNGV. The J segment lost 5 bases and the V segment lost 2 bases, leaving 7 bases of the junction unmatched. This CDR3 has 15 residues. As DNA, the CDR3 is TGTGCCAGCAGCTTAAACAGGGGGATATCTGAGACCCAGTACTTC. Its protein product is CASSLNRGISETQYF.